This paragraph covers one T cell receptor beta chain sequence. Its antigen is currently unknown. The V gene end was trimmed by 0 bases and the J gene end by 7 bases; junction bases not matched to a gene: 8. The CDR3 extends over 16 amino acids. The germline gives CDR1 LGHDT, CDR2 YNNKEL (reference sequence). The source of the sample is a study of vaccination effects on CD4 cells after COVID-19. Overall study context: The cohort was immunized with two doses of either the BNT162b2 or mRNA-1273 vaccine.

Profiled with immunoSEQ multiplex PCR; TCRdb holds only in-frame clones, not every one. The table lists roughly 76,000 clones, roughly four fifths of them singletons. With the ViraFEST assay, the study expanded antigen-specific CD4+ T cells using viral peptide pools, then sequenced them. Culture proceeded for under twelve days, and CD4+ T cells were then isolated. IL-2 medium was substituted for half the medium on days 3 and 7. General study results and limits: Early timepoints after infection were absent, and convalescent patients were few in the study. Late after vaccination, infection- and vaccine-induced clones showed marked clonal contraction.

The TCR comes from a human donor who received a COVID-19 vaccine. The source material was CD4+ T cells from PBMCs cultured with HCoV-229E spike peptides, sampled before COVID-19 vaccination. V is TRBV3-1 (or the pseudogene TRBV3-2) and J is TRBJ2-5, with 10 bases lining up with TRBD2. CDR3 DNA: TGTGCCAGCAGCCAAGAGGAGCGGGGGGGCCTTGGGACCCAGTACTTC. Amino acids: CASSQEERGGLGTQYF.